This TCR beta chain appears in the sequencing data of a study of CD8 T cells in ankylosing spondylitis. Study conclusions and caveats: Reactive arthritis synovial fluid and blood previously showed some of these motif variants. Ankylosing spondylitis blood appeared to carry a characteristic TCR beta motif of 7 or 8 highly homologous variants. Disease-linked clones bore a CD8+ phenotype, appearing relatively rarely in peripheral blood. Disease-associated clones were reportedly significantly overrepresented in matched ankylosing spondylitis synovial fluid.

On this clonotype itself: What it recognizes is unknown.

As the method for making TCR beta libraries, quantitative 5'-RACE with molecular barcodes was used. TCRdb processed the 5' RACE reads anew with MiXCR; each CDR3 protein has one entry. This sample has 670,000 or so distinct CDR3 sequences, with around a fifth found just once. After removal of 1 base from V and 3 bases from J, the junction contained 11 bases not matched to a gene. The CDR3 consists of 17 residues. CDR1 and CDR2 from the germline V gene are SGHVS and FNYEAQ. The sample taken for sequencing was blood, either unsorted or a sorted T cell fraction (not recorded which). J is TRBJ2-7 and V is TRBV7-6; TRBD2 agrees at 8 bases. This TCR derives from a male donor with ankylosing spondylitis. The CDR3 nucleotides are TGTGCCAGCAGCTTAGTTGCAGCGGGAGTGGTAGGCTACGAGCAGTACTTC. Translated: CASSLVAAGVVGYEQYF.